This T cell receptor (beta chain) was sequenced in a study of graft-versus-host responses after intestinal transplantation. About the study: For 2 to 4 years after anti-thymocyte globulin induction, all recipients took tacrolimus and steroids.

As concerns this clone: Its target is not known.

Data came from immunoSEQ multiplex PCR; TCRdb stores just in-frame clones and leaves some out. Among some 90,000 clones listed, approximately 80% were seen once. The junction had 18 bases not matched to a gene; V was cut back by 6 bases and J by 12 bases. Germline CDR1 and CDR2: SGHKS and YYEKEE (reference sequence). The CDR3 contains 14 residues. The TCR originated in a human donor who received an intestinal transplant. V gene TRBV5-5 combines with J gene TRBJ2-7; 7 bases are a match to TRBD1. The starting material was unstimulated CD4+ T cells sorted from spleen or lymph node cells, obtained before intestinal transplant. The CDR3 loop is CASNDPGQALLRYF. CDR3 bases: TGTGCCAGCAACGATCCTGGACAGGCGTTATTGAGGTACTTC.